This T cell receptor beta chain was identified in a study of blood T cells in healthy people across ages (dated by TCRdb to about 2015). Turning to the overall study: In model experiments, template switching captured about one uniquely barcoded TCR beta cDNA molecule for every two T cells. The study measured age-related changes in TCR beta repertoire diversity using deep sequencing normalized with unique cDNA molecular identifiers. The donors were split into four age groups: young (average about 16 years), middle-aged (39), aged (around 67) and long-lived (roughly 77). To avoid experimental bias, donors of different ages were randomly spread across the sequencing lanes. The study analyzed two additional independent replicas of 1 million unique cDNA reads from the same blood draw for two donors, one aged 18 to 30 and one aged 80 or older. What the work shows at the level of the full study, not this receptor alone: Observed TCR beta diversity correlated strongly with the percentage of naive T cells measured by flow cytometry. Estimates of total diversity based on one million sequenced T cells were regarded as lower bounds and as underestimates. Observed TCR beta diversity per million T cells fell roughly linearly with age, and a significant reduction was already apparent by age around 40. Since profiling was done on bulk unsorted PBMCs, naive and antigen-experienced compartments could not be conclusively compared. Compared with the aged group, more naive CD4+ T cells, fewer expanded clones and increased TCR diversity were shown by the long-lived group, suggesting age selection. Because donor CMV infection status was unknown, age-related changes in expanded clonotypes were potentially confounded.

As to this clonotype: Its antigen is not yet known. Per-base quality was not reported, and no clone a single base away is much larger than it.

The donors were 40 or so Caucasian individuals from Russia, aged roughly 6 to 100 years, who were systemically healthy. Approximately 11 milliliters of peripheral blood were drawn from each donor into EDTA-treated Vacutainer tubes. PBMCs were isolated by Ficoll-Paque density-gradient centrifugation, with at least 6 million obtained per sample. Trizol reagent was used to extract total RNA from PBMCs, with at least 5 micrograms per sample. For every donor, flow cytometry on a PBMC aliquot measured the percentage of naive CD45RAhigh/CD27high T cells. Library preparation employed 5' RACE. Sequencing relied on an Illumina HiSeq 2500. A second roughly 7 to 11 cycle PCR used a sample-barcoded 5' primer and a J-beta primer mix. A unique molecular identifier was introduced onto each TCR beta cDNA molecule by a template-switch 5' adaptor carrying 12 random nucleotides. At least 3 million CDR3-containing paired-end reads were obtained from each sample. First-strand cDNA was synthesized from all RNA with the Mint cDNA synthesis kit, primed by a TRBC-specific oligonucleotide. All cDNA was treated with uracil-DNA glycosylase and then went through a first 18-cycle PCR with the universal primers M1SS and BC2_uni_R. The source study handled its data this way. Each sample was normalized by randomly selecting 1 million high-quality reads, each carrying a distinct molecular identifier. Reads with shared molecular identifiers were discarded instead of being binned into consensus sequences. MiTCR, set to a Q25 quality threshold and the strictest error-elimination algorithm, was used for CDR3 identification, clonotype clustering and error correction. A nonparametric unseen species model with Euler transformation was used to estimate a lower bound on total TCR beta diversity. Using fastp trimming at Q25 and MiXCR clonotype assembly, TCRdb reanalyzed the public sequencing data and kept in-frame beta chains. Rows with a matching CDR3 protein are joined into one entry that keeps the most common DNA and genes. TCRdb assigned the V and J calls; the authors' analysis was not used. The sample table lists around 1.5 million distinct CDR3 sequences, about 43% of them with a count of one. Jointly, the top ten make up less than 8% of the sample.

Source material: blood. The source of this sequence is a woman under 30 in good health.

The CDR3 here reads CAISDLAGVGEQYF. The nucleotide sequence is TGTGCCATCAGTGATCTAGCGGGAGTCGGCGAGCAGTACTTC. The rearrangement combines TRBV10-3 with TRBJ2-7; 10 nucleotides in the junction match TRBD2. Its CDR3 holds 14 amino acids, cysteine through phenylalanine. Only CDR3 DNA remains: 42 bases, in frame from the first base. The germline V gene yields ENHRY for CDR1 and SYGVKD for CDR2. From V the trimming removes 3 bases and from J it removes 6 bases, while the gene matches leave 5 bases of the junction unaccounted for.